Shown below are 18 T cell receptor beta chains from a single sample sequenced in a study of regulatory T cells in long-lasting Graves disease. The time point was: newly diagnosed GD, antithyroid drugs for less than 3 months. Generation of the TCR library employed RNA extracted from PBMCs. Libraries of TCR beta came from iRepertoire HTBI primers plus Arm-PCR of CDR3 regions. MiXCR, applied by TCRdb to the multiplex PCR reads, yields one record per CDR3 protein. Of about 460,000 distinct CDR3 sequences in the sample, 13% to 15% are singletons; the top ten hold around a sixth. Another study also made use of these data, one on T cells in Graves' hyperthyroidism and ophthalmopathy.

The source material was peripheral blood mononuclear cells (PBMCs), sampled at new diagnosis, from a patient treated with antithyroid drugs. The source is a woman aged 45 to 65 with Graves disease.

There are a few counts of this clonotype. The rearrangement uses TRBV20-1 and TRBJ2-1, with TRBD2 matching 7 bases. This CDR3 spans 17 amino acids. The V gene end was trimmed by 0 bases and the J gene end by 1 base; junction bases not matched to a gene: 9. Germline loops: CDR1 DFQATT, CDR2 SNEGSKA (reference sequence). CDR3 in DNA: TGCAGTGCTAGAGATGGGGCGGGAGCGCCTTCCTACAATGAGCAGTTCTTC. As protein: CSARDGAGAPSYNEQFF.

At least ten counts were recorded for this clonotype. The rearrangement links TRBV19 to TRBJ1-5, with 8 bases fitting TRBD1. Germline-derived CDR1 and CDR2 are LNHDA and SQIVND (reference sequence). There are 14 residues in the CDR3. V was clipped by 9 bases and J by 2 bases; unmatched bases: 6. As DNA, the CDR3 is TGTGCCAGCAGCGGACAGGGCGGCAATCAGCCCCAGCATTTT. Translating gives CASSGQGGNQPQHF.

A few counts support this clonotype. The CDR3 region is CASSQAGSYEQYF. DNA for the CDR3: TGTGCCAGCAGCCAAGCGGGGAGCTACGAGCAGTACTTC. The V and J genes are TRBV14 and TRBJ2-7; a possible D gene is TRBD2 (5 bases). Deletions cut 1 base from V and 3 bases from J, with 7 bases between. CDR1 is SGHDN, CDR2 FVKESK, per germline. The CDR3 totals 13 residues.

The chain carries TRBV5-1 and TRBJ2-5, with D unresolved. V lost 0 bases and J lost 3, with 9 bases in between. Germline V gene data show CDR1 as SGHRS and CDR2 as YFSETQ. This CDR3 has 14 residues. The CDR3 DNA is TGCGCCAGCAGCTTGGCCAGTCAGGAAGAGACCCAGTACTTC. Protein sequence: CASSLASQEETQYF.

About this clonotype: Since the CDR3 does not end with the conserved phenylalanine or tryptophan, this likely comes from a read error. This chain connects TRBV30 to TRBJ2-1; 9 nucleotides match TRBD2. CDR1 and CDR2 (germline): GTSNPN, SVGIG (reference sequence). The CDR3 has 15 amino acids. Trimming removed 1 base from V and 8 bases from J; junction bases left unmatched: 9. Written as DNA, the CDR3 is TGTGCCTGGAGTGCTGGACTAGCGCTGACAGATGAGCAGTTCCTC. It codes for CAWSAGLALTDEQFL.

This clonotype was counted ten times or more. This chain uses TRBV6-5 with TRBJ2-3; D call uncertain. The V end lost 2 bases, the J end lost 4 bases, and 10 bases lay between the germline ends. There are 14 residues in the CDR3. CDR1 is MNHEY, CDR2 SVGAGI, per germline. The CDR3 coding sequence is TGTGCCAGCAGTTACGGGGTTTGGTCAGATACGCAGTATTTT. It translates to CASSYGVWSDTQYF.

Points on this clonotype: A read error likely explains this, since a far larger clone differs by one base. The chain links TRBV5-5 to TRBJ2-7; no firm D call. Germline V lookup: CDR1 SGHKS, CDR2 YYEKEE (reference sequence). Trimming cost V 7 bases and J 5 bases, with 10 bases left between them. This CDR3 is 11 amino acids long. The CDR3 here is CASYTAHEQYF. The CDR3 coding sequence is TGTGCCAGCTACACGGCCCACGAGCAGTACTTC.

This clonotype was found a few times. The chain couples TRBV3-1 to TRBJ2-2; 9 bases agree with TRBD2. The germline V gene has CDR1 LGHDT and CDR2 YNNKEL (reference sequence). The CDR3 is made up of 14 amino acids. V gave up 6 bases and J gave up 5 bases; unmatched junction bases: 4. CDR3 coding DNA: TGTGCCAGCAGTAGCGGGAGAGTGACCGGGGAGCTGTTTTTT. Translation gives CASSSGRVTGELFF.

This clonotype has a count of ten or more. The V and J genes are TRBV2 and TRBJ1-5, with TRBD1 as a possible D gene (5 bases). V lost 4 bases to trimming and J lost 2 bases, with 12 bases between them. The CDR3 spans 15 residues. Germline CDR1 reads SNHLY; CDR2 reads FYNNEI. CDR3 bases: TGTGCCAGCAGTGCTGGTCAGGGTGGCAATCAGCCCCAGCATTTT. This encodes CASSAGQGGNQPQHF.

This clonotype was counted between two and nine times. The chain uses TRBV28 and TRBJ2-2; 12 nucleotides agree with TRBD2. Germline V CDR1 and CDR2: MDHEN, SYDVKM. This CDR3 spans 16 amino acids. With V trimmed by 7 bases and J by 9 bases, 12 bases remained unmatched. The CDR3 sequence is CASTPGLAGRGRELFF. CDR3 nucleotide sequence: TGTGCCAGCACCCCTGGACTAGCGGGAAGGGGTCGGGAGCTGTTTTTT.

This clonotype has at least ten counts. The CDR3 region is CSVEDLRADTQYF. The DNA of the CDR3 is TGCAGCGTTGAAGATCTTCGGGCAGATACGCAGTATTTT. The chain employs TRBV29-1 and TRBJ2-3, with unresolved D. CDR1 is SQVTM, CDR2 ANQGSEA, per germline. The CDR3 is 13 amino acids. V was trimmed by 0 bases and J by 4 bases, leaving 8 bases between them.

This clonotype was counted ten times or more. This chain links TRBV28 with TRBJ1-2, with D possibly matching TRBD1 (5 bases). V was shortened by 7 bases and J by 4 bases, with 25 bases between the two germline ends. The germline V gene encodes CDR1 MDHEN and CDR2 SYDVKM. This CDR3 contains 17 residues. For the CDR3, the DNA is TGTGCCAGCACCCAATTAGGGGCGGCTAGGCATAGCTATGGCTACACCTTC. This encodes CASTQLGAARHSYGYTF.

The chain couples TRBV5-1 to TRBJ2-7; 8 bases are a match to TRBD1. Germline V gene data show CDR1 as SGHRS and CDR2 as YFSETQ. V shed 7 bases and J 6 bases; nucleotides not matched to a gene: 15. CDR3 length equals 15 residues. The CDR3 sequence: CASLKTGQVRAEQYF. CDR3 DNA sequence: TGCGCCAGCTTAAAAACGGGACAGGTGAGGGCCGAGCAGTACTTC.

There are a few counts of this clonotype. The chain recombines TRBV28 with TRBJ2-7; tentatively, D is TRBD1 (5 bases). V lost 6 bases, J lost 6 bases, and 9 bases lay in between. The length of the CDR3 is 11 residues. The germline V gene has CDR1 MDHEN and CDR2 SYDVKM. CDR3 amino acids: CASSPRGEQYF. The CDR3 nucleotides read TGTGCCAGCAGCCCAAGGGGCGAGCAGTACTTC. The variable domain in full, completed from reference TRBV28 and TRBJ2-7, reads DVKVTQSSRYLVKRTGEKVFLECVQDMDHENMFWYRQDPGLGLRLIYFSYDVKMKEKGDIPEGYSVSREKKERFSLILESASTNQTSMYLCASSPRGEQYFGPGTRLTVT.

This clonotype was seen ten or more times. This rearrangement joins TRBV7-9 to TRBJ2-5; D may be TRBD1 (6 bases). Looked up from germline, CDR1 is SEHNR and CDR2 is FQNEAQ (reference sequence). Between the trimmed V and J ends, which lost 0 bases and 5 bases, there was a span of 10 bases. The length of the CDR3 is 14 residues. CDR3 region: CASSLALQGETQYF. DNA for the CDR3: TGTGCCAGCAGCTTAGCGCTCCAGGGGGAGACCCAGTACTTC. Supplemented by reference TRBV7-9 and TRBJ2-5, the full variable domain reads DTGVSQNPRHKITKRGQNVTFRCDPISEHNRLYWYRQTLGQGPEFLTYFQNEAQLEKSRLLSDRFSAERPKGSFSTLEIQRTEQGDSAMYLCASSLALQGETQYFGPGTRLLVL.

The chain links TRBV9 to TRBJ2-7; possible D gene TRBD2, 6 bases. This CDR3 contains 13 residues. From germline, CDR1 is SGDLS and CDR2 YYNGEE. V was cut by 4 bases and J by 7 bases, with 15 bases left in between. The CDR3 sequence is CASSTLTSDEQYF. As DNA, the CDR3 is TGTGCCAGCAGCACACTGACTAGTGATGAGCAGTACTTC.

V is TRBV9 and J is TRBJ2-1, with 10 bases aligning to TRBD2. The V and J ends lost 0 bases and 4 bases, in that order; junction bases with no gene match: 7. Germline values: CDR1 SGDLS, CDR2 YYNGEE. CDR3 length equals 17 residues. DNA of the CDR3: TGTGCCAGCAGCGTAGGGGCTAGCGGGAGTGGGTACAATGAGCAGTTCTTC. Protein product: CASSVGASGSGYNEQFF.

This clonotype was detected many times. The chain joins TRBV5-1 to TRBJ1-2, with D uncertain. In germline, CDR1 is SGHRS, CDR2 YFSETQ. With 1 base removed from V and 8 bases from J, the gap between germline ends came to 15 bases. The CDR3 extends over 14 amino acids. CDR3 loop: CASSLSPDEVGYTF. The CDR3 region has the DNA TGCGCCAGCAGCTTGTCACCGGATGAGGTGGGCTACACCTTC. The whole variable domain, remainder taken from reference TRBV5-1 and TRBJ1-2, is KAGVTQTPRYLIKTRGQQVTLSCSPISGHRSVSWYQQTPGQGLQFLFEYFSETQRNKGNFPGRFSGRQFSNSRSEMNVSTLELGDSALYLCASSLSPDEVGYTFGSGTRLTVV.